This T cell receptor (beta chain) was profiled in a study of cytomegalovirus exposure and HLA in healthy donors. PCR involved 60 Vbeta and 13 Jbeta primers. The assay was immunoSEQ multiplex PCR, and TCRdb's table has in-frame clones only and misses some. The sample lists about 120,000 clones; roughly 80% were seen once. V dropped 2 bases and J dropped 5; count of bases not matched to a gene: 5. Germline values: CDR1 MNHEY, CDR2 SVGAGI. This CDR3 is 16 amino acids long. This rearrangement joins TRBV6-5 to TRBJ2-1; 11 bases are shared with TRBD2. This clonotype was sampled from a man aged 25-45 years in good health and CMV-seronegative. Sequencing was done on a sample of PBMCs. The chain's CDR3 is CASSYLLAGGHNEQFF. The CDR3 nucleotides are TGTGCCAGCAGTTACCTTTTAGCGGGGGGGCACAATGAGCAGTTCTTC.